A single sample gave rise to the 25 T cell receptor beta chains below, sequenced in a study of shared clonotypes between healthy human individuals. TCRdb's copy holds only in-frame clones and misses some; the assay was immunoSEQ multiplex PCR. This sample carries around 2.5 million clones, roughly 93% of them seen once, and the ten largest clones take 0.35% to 0.45%. The specimen sequenced was naive CD4+ T cells from PBMCs. Subset denoted: CD45RA+ positively selected. The receptors derive from a man aged 18 to 35 in good health. Some clones in this sample may be carry-over from other donors' samples.

The chain uses TRBV10-1 and TRBJ2-7, with TRBD2 identical over 7 bases. V shed 3 bases, J shed 3 bases, and the junction held 8 bases outside the gene matches. The CDR3 runs to 15 residues. Germline V CDR1 and CDR2: WNHNN, SYGVQD (reference sequence). In nucleotides, the CDR3 is TGCGCCAGCAGTGAAGTGGGAGGGCCCAACTACGAGCAGTACTTC. This codes for CASSEVGGPNYEQYF.

The rearrangement uses TRBV13 and TRBJ1-1; D remains ambiguous. The germline gives CDR1 PRHDT, CDR2 FYEKMQ (reference sequence). V dropped 5 bases and J dropped 2 bases, with 18 bases sitting between them. This CDR3 is built from 16 residues. CDR3 loop: CASSPNRGLPNTEAFF. CDR3 nucleotide sequence: TGTGCCAGCAGCCCAAATCGAGGGCTGCCAAACACTGAAGCTTTCTTT.

The chain employs TRBV7-3 and TRBJ2-1; 10 nucleotides align to TRBD1. The germline CDR1 and CDR2 sequences are SGHTA and FQGTGA. V shed 5 bases and J 9 bases; nucleotides not matched to a gene: 10. There are 15 residues in the CDR3. The CDR3 protein is CASSPRTGGQGEQFF. The CDR3 DNA is TGTGCCAGCAGCCCGAGGACAGGGGGTCAGGGTGAGCAGTTCTTC.

This sequence joins TRBV10-1 and TRBJ2-3; D is uncertain. Trimming stripped 0 bases from V and 7 bases from J, with 11 bases between. Germline V gene lookup returns CDR1 WNHNN and CDR2 SYGVQD (reference sequence). The CDR3 covers 14 residues. DNA for the CDR3: TGCGCCAGCAGTGAGTCGAAAGGTCGAAATACGCAGTATTTT. As protein: CASSESKGRNTQYF.

This chain uses TRBV7-2 with TRBJ2-1; the D gene is possibly TRBD2 (5 bases). Germline V CDR1 and CDR2: SGHTA, FQGNSA. V was pared by 5 bases and J by 5 bases, with 13 bases between. The CDR3 consists of 14 residues. CDR3 sequence reads: CASSPTAANNEQFF. CDR3 nucleotides: TGTGCCAGCAGCCCAACAGCGGCCAACAATGAGCAGTTCTTC.

The chain employs TRBV11-2 and TRBJ2-1; D may match TRBD1 or TRBD2 (5 bases each). From germline, CDR1 is SGHAT and CDR2 FQNNGV. The CDR3 consists of 15 residues. V lost 5 bases and J lost 9, with 20 bases in between. CDR3 residues: CASSPQGPRLAEQFF. The CDR3 DNA is TGTGCCAGCAGCCCCCAGGGCCCAAGGCTAGCTGAGCAGTTCTTC.

The V gene is TRBV18, the J gene TRBJ2-2, with 9 bases fitting TRBD1. Germline V lookup: CDR1 KGHSH, CDR2 LQKENI. CDR3 length: 16 amino acids. With 2 bases clipped from V and 4 bases from J, the junction kept 5 bases outside the gene matches. CDR3 coding DNA: TGTGCCAGCTCACCATCGGGACAGGGAACCACCGGGGAGCTGTTTTTT. This encodes CASSPSGQGTTGELFF.

The rearrangement joins TRBV30 to TRBJ2-7; 10 bases map to TRBD2. J lost 6 bases, V lost 2 bases, and 4 bases had no gene match. The germline gives CDR1 GTSNPN, CDR2 SVGIG (reference sequence). This CDR3 is built from 13 residues. The CDR3: CAWSLGTSAEQYF. The DNA of the CDR3 is TGTGCCTGGAGTCTCGGGACTAGCGCCGAGCAGTACTTC.

The gene calls are TRBV4-1 and TRBJ1-1; D is uncertain. Germline V CDR1 and CDR2: MGHRA, YSYEKL. The germline V and J ends were trimmed by 1 base and 3 bases, with 12 bases remaining between them. CDR3 length equals 15 residues. CDR3 coding DNA: TGCGCCAGCAGCCAAGTCCGCCGGGCGGACACTGAAGCTTTCTTT. Translated: CASSQVRRADTEAFF.

V gene TRBV19 combines with J gene TRBJ2-3, with TRBD2 identical over 7 bases. The CDR3 covers 14 residues. CDR1 is LNHDA and CDR2 is SQIVND in the germline V gene (reference sequence). Unmatched junction bases numbered 6, after V lost 9 bases and J lost 0 bases. In DNA, the CDR3 is TGTGCCAGCCATAGCGGGTACAGCACAGATACGCAGTATTTT. Translated: CASHSGYSTDTQYF.

V usage is TRBV5-4 and J usage is TRBJ2-1; 13 bases match TRBD2. Trimming removed 4 bases from V and 0 bases from J; junction bases left unmatched: 10. CDR3 length: 19 amino acids. CDR1 is SGHNT and CDR2 is YYREEE in the germline V gene (reference sequence). The DNA for the CDR3 is TGTGCCAGCAGCGGGCCGGGACTAGCGGGAAGGAGCTCCTACAATGAGCAGTTCTTC. Translating it yields CASSGPGLAGRSSYNEQFF.

This clone was observed once. V and J are TRBV7-3 and TRBJ1-1, with D unclear. Germline V gene data show CDR1 as SGHTA and CDR2 as FQGTGA. V dropped 5 bases and J dropped 7 bases, with 23 bases sitting between them. This CDR3 has 16 amino acids. CDR3 region: CASSPRPTFGQVEAFF. CDR3 coding DNA: TGTGCCAGCAGCCCCCGACCGACTTTCGGGCAAGTTGAAGCTTTCTTT.

The J gene is TRBJ1-1, the V gene TRBV5-1, with D possibly matching TRBD1 (5 bases). CDR3 length: 15 residues. The ends were cut back, 0 bases at V and 4 bases at J, with 13 bases in the middle. Germline V gene data show CDR1 as SGHRS and CDR2 as YFSETQ. CDR3 sequence (DNA): TGCGCCAGCAGCTTGGAGGGCAGGGAAGTCACTGAAGCTTTCTTT. Translating gives CASSLEGREVTEAFF.

The rearrangement joins TRBV28 to TRBJ2-7, with D perhaps matching TRBD1 (6 bases). The V end was cut by 8 bases, the J end by 5 bases, with 19 bases between. The CDR3 has 14 amino acids. From germline, CDR1 is MDHEN and CDR2 SYDVKM. In DNA form, the CDR3 reads TGTGCCAGCCTTCAAGACAGGTTGGTCGACGAGCAGTACTTC. Amino acid sequence: CASLQDRLVDEQYF. The variable domain in full, completed from reference TRBV28 and TRBJ2-7, reads DVKVTQSSRYLVKRTGEKVFLECVQDMDHENMFWYRQDPGLGLRLIYFSYDVKMKEKGDIPEGYSVSREKKERFSLILESASTNQTSMYLCASLQDRLVDEQYFGPGTRLTVT.

In this sample, this clone turned up once. The chain has TRBV7-9 and TRBJ1-3; 10 nucleotides line up with TRBD1. CDR1 is SEHNR and CDR2 is FQNEAQ in the germline V gene (reference sequence). The CDR3 sequence is 14 residues long. The V gene end was trimmed by 4 bases and the J gene end by 6 bases; junction bases not matched to a gene: 3. The CDR3 reads CASSWGQGQNTIYF. CDR3 bases: TGTGCCAGCAGCTGGGGACAGGGGCAAAACACCATATATTTT.

The V gene is TRBV27, the J gene TRBJ2-5, with 7 bases aligning to TRBD1. Trimming at V came to 0 bases and at J to 4 bases, leaving 2 bases not matched to a gene. This CDR3 comprises 14 residues. Germline values: CDR1 MNHEY, CDR2 SMNVEV (reference sequence). Here the CDR3 reads CASSLSKGAETQYF. The DNA for the CDR3 is TGTGCCAGCAGTTTATCGAAGGGGGCAGAGACCCAGTACTTC.

The chain links TRBV27 to TRBJ2-1; D ambiguous. The CDR3 is made up of 15 amino acids. The germline V gene encodes CDR1 MNHEY and CDR2 SMNVEV (reference sequence). V lost 8 bases and J lost 2, with 16 bases in between. CDR3 DNA: TGTGCCAGCGCCAACGGTGGGCCGACCTACAATGAGCAGTTCTTC. Translated: CASANGGPTYNEQFF.

The chain has TRBV27 and TRBJ1-4, with D possibly TRBD1 on 6 matching bases. The V gene's germline CDR1 is MNHEY and CDR2 SMNVEV (reference sequence). Trimming removed 7 bases from V and 5 bases from J, with 23 bases in between. The CDR3 has 17 residues. CDR3 residues: CASTTYSGVGLNEKLFF. In DNA, the CDR3 is TGTGCCAGCACCACGTACTCAGGGGTTGGCTTGAATGAAAAACTGTTTTTT.

The V gene is TRBV25-1, the J gene TRBJ1-4; 7 bases are shared with TRBD1. The V gene's germline CDR1 is MGHDK and CDR2 SYGVNS. The CDR3 has 16 amino acids. V lost 7 bases, J lost 5 bases, and 13 bases stayed unmatched. CDR3 region: CASMRAGQTLNEKLFF. CDR3 sequence (DNA): TGTGCCAGCATGCGAGCGGGACAGACTTTAAATGAAAAACTGTTTTTT.

This chain connects TRBV6-5 to TRBJ2-2; 7 nucleotides line up with TRBD1. V gave up 5 bases and J gave up 7 bases; unmatched junction bases: 7. Germline loops: CDR1 MNHEY, CDR2 SVGAGI. This CDR3 is 14 amino acids long. CDR3 loop: CASSTTGRGGELFF. DNA for the CDR3: TGTGCCAGCAGTACGACAGGGCGTGGCGGGGAGCTGTTTTTT.

The chain couples TRBV5-1 to TRBJ2-5; a weak D match, TRBD2 (5 bases). The CDR3 loop spans 14 amino acids. Deletions cut 6 bases from V and 2 bases from J, with 14 bases between. In germline, CDR1 is SGHRS, CDR2 YFSETQ. CDR3 bases: TGCGCCAGCAAAGATCCGGGGTATCAAGAGACCCAGTACTTC. It specifies CASKDPGYQETQYF.

CDR3 protein: CASRGQGARNTEAFF. DNA for the CDR3: TGTGCCAGCAGGGGACAGGGGGCTCGGAACACTGAAGCTTTCTTT. The rearrangement joins TRBV28 to TRBJ1-1; 12 bases are shared with TRBD1. V shed 6 bases, J shed 1 base, and the junction held 3 bases outside the gene matches. This CDR3 has 15 residues. Per germline, CDR1 MDHEN and CDR2 SYDVKM.

This clone was counted a few times. Within the sample, other DNA sequences also encode this same CDR3. V is TRBV27 and J is TRBJ1-1; D remains unclear. The CDR3 length is 13 residues. Per the germline V gene, CDR1 is MNHEY and CDR2 is SMNVEV (reference sequence). V lost 2 bases and J 1 base, leaving 5 bases between the germline ends. CDR3: CASSLRENTEAFF. The DNA for the CDR3 is TGTGCCAGCAGTTTAAGAGAGAACACTGAAGCTTTCTTT.

The chain recombines TRBV6-5 with TRBJ1-2; tentative D call: TRBD1 (6 bases). The CDR3 runs 13 residues. CDR1 is MNHEY and CDR2 is SVGAGI in the germline V gene. V was shortened by 5 bases and J by 8 bases, with 15 bases between the two germline ends. The DNA of the CDR3 is TGTGCCAGCAGTCCCCAACAGGGCGTCGGCTACACCTTC. It is translated as CASSPQQGVGYTF.

The chain recombines TRBV29-1 with TRBJ2-5; TRBD1 might be the D (6 bases). The DNA end is a closer match to TRBJ2-7, so the J assignment may be wrong. CDR1 and CDR2 (germline): SQVTM, ANQGSEA. The length of the CDR3 is 11 residues. The CDR3 sequence is CSGRGSYEQYF. DNA of the CDR3: TGCAGCGGCAGGGGCTCCTACGAGCAGTACTTC.